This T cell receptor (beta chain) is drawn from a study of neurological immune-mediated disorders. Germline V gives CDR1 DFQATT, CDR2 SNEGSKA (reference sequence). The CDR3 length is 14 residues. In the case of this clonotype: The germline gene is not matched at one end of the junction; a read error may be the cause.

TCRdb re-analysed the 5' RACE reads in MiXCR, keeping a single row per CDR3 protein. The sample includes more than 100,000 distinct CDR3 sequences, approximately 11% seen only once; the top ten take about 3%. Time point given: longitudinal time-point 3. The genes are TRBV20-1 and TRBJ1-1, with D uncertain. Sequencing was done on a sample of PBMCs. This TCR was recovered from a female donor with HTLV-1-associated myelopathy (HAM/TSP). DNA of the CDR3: TGCGGTGCTAGAGATCTCGGGGATCGGACTGAAGCTTTCTTT. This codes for CGARDLGDRTEAFF.